This T cell receptor beta chain emerged from a study of neurological immune-mediated disorders (dated by TCRdb to between 2019 and 2020). Regarding the study in general: Using UMI-based sequencing, the study compared peripheral blood TCR-beta repertoires from patients with HTLV-I-associated myelopathy (HAM/TSP), patients with multiple sclerosis, and healthy controls. The cohort included some 70 subjects: about 14 with HAM/TSP, some 35 with multiple sclerosis, and around 20 healthy controls. The roughly 110 TCR-beta libraries covered PBMC samples along with longitudinal samples, technical triplicates, and paired sorted CD4+ and CD8+ T-cell subsets.

From the cysteine through the phenylalanine, the CDR3 covers 15 amino acids. Solely the CDR3 DNA is kept, with 45 bases framed from the first base. From a lookup of the germline V gene, CDR1 and CDR2 are SGHRS and YFSETQ. From V the trimming removes 0 bases and from J it removes 1 base, while the gene matches leave 1 base of the junction unaccounted for. This clonotype was observed at least ten times. Its antigen specificity is not known. Within one base of it there is no much larger clone, and no base qualities were kept. The paper as a whole reports these results and caveats: Across subjects, expanded clones never shared an identical CDR3 amino acid sequence, which suggests that the TCR-beta repertoires in every group were private. TCR clonal expansion was highest in HAM/TSP patients and lowest in MS patients, with MS patients falling below even healthy controls.

cDNA was synthesized by template-switch 5'RACE using a primer with a 10-nucleotide random unique molecular identifier that tagged each TCR transcript. Over 180 million TCR-beta sequences, covering 15-18 subjects, were produced in each sequencing run. The RNeasy kit was used to extract total RNA. The KAPA Real-time Library Amplification kit was used to amplify TCR-beta VDJ regions with primers for the TCR constant region and the 5'RACE anchor. A first PCR added sample indexes and Illumina adaptors, after which a second PCR increased the library yield. After Ampure bead purification, the TCR product of roughly 650 bp was size-selected on a 2% E-gel SizeSelection system. Before pooling, library quality was checked on a Bioanalyzer, concentration was measured with Qubit, and libraries were quantified with the Kapa Library Quantification kit. Paired-end 2 x 150 bp sequencing of the libraries was performed on an Illumina HiSeq 2500. To increase sequence diversity, roughly 24-32% phiX was spiked into each library pool. Per the authors' processing: The UMI-based MiGEC pipeline processed quality-filtered reads and removed over 85% of raw TCR sequences during error correction. VDJ genes were aligned to IMGT germline references, and each clonotype was defined by a unique CDR3 amino acid sequence together with V-J genes. Clonal expansion, Shannon diversity and CDR3 relatedness (CalcPairwiseDistances, ClusterSamples) were evaluated with VDJtools, and phylogenetic trees were built with CLCbio workbench. Clones with at least 8 unique UMIs were defined as expanded, with this threshold being based on coefficient-of-variation modelling across technical triplicates. In-frame beta chains were kept once TCRdb had trimmed the public reads at Q25 with fastp and called clones with MiXCR. When rows share a CDR3 protein, they turn into one entry using the most common DNA and genes. These V and J calls rely on TCRdb rather than the paper's analysis. This sample has 57,000 or so distinct CDR3 sequences in its table, and over 10% of those were observed once. The top ten constitute 1.5% to 2% of the sample.

Blood bank volunteers in Maryland, USA served as the healthy controls. For the unsorted PBMC libraries, 2 million PBMCs were stored in RNAlater at -80 degrees C until RNA extraction and were used to generate the libraries. Peripheral blood underwent Ficoll-Hypaque density gradient centrifugation to isolate PBMCs, which were then cryopreserved in liquid nitrogen. The sequencing input was PBMCs. This clonotype was sampled from a man between 60 and 75 years old in good health. The chain is made from TRBV5-1 and TRBJ2-3, with 8 central nucleotides matching TRBD2. The nucleotide sequence is TGCGCCAGCAGCTTGGGTAGCGGGGGCACAGATACGCAGTATTTT. This codes for CASSLGSGGTDTQYF.